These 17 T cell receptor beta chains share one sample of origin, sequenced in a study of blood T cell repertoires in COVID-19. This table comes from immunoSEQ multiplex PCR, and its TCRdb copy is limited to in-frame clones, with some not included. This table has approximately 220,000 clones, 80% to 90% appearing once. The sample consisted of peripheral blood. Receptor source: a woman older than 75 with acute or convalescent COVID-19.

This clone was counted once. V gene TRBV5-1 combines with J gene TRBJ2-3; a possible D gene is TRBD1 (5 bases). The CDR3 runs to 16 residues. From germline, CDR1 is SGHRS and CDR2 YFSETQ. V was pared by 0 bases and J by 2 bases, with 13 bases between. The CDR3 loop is CASSLGGGISTDTQYF. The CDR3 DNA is TGCGCCAGCAGCTTGGGGGGCGGCATATCCACAGATACGCAGTATTTT.

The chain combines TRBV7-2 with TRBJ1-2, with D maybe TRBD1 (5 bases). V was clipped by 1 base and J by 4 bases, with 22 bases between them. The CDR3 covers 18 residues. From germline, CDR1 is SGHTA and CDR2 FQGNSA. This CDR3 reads CASSLDSSLGGETYGYTF. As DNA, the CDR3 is TGTGCCAGCAGCTTAGATTCCTCCCTTGGAGGGGAAACCTATGGCTACACCTTC.

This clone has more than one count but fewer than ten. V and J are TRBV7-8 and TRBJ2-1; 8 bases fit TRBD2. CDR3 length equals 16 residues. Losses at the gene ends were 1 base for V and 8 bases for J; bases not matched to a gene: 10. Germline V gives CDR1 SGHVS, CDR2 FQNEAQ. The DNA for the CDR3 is TGTGCCAGCAGCTTAGTTGTCGGGGGGGCCGGCGATGAGCAGTTCTTC. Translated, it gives CASSLVVGGAGDEQFF.

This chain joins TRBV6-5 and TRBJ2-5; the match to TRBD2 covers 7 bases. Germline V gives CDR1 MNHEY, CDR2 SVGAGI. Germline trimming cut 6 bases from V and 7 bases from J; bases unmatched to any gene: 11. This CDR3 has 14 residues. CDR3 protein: CASSAPSRGGTQYF. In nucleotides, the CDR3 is TGTGCCAGCAGCGCTCCTTCTCGCGGGGGGACCCAGTACTTC.

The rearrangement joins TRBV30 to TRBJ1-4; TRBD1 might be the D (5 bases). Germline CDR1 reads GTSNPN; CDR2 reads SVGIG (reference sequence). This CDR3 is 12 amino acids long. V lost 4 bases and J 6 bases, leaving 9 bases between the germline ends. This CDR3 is CAWKGIDEKLFF. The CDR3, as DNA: TGTGCCTGGAAGGGGATCGATGAAAAACTGTTTTTT.

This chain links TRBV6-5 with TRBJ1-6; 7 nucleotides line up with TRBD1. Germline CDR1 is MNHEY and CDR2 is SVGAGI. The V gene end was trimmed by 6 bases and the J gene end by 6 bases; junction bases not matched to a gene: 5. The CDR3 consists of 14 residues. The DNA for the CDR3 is TGTGCCAGCAGGCCGGGACAGACTAATTCACCCCTCCACTTT. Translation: CASRPGQTNSPLHF.

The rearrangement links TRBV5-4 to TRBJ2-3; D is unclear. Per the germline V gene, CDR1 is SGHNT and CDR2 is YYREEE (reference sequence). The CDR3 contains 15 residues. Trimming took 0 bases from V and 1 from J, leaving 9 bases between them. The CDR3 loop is CASSLERVGTDTQYF. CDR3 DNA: TGTGCCAGCAGCTTGGAACGGGTCGGCACAGATACGCAGTATTTT.

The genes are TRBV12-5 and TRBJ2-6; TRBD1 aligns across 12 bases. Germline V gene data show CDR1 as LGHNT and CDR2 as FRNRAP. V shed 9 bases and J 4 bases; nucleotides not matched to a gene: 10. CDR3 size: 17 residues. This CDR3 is CASTPGQGAAGANVLTF. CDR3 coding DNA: TGTGCTAGCACGCCGGGACAGGGGGCGGCAGGGGCCAACGTCCTGACTTTC.

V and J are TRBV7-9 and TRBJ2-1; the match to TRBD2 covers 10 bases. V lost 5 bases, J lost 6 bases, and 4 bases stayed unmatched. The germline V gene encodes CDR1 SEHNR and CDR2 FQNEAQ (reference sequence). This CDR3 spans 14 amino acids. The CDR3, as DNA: TGTGCCAGCAGCCCGGGACTAGCGTCCAATGAGCAGTTCTTC. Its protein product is CASSPGLASNEQFF.

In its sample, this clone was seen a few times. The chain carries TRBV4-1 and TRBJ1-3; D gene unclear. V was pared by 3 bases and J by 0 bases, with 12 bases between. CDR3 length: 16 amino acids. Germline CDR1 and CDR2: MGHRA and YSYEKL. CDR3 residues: CASSHPGAYSGNTIYF. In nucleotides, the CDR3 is TGCGCCAGCAGCCACCCCGGAGCCTACTCTGGAAACACCATATATTTT.

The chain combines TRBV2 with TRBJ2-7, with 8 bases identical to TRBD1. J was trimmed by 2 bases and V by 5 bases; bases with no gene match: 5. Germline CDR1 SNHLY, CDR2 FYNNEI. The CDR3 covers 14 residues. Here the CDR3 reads CASSYRGEPYEQYF. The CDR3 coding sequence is TGTGCCAGCAGTTACAGGGGGGAACCCTACGAGCAGTACTTC.

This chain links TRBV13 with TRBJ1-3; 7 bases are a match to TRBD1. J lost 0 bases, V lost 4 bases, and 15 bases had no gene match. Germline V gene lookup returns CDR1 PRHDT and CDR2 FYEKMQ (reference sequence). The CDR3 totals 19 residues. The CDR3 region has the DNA TGTGCCAGCAGCTATCCCTGGGGTGGACAGGCGAACTCTGGAAACACCATATATTTT. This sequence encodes CASSYPWGGQANSGNTIYF.

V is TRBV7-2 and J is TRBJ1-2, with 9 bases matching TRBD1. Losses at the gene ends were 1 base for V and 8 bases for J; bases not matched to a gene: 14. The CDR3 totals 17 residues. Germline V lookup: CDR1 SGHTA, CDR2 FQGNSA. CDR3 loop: CASSLVAGQGTPGGYTF. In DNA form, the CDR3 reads TGTGCCAGCAGCTTAGTAGCCGGACAGGGGACCCCTGGGGGCTACACCTTC.

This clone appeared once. The CDR3 coding sequence is TGTGCCAGCAGGGGGACTAGCGGGAGAGGGACCCAGTACTTC. It codes for CASRGTSGRGTQYF. This chain joins TRBV27 and TRBJ2-5, with 14 bases identical to TRBD2. Germline CDR1 MNHEY, CDR2 SMNVEV (reference sequence). V shed 6 bases and J 7 bases; nucleotides not matched to a gene: 4. The CDR3 is 14 amino acids.

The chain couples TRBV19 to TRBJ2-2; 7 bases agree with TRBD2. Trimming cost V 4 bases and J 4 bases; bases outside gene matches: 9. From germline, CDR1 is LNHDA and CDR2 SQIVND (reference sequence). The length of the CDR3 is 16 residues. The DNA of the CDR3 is TGTGCCAGTAGTAGGGGAGGGTCTTTCCCCACCGGGGAGCTGTTTTTT. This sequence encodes CASSRGGSFPTGELFF. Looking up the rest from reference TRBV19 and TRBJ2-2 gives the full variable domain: DGGITQSPKYLFRKEGQNVTLSCEQNLNHDAMYWYRQDPGQGLRLIYYSQIVNDFQKGDIAEGYSVSREKKESFPLTVTSAQKNPTAFYLCASSRGGSFPTGELFFGEGSRLTVL.

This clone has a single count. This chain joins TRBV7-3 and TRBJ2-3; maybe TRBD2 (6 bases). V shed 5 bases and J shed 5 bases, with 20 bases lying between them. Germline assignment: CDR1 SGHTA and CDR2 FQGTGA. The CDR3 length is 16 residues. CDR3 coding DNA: TGTGCCAGCAGCCTAGAAGGCGGGATTGGAGTAGATACGCAGTATTTT. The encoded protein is CASSLEGGIGVDTQYF.

CDR3 sequence reads: CSVVGQIEAFF. CDR3 DNA sequence: TGCAGCGTCGTTGGCCAGATTGAAGCTTTCTTT. The chain links TRBV29-1 to TRBJ1-1, with D unclear. The CDR3 has 11 residues. Germline V gene sequence: CDR1 SQVTM, CDR2 ANQGSEA. V dropped 6 bases and J dropped 7 bases, with 12 bases sitting between them.